A single T cell receptor (beta chain) is shown here with its context. Per the original methods: Estimation of nucleated cell counts was performed using reference gene primer amplification. The repertoire was sequenced with immunoSEQ multiplex PCR; TCRdb's copy has only in-frame clones and lacks some. V, J and clone size were drawn from that table, and D and trimming were deduced from the DNA. The data contain some 260,000 clones, 70% to 90% of them seen just once; the ten biggest clones take up around 3%. This sample was included in a study of blood T cell repertoires in COVID-19. Looking at the study overall: The cDNA or gDNA used as material had been derived from T cells, B-cell-depleted T cells, or PBMCs.

The V segment lost 5 bases and the J segment 6 bases; nucleotides outside the gene matches: 3. Germline loops: CDR1 SGHTA, CDR2 FQGTGA. CDR3 size: 13 residues. Sequencing was carried out using peripheral blood. The chain has TRBV7-3 and TRBJ2-1; the match to TRBD2 covers 8 bases. This TCR was sampled from a young man with active or convalescent COVID-19. Here the CDR3 reads CASSHGTSNEQFF. The CDR3 nucleotides read TGTGCCAGCAGCCATGGGACTAGCAATGAGCAGTTCTTC.